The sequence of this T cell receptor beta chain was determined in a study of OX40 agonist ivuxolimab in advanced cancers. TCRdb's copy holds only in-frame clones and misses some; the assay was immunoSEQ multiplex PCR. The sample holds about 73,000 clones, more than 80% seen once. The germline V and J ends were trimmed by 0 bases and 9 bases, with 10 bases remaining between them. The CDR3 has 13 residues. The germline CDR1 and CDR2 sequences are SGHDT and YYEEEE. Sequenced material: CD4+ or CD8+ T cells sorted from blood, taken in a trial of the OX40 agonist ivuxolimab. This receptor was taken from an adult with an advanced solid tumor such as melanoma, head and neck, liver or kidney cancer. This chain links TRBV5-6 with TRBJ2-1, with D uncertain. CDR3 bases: TGTGCCAGCAGCTTGGCGGGTCTCAGTGAGCAGTTCTTC. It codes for CASSLAGLSEQFF.